This T cell receptor (beta chain) emerged from a study of spatial heterogeneity in lung cancer. In this sample, this clonotype turned up many times. Time point noted: sample taken at primary tumor resection. A total of fewer than 80 untreated early-stage non-small cell lung cancer patients served as donors. The study sequenced unsorted whole RNA from tumor, nontumor lung or frozen PBMC. Between the trimmed V and J ends, which lost 1 base and 3 bases, there was a span of 15 bases. Per germline, CDR1 SGHNT and CDR2 YENEEA. The CDR3 contains 17 residues. TCRdb re-called the 5' RACE reads through MiXCR, storing one row per CDR3 protein. Among about 44,000 distinct CDR3 sequences listed, about an eighth were seen once.

This TCR derives from a male donor with early-stage non-small cell lung cancer. The sequencing used PBMCs, collected at surgery. This sequence joins TRBV11-3 and TRBJ2-2, with D tentatively TRBD1 (5 bases). CDR3 sequence: CASSLVGPGIDTGELFF. In nucleotides, the CDR3 is TGTGCCAGCAGCTTAGTGGGGCCAGGGATTGACACCGGGGAGCTGTTTTTT.